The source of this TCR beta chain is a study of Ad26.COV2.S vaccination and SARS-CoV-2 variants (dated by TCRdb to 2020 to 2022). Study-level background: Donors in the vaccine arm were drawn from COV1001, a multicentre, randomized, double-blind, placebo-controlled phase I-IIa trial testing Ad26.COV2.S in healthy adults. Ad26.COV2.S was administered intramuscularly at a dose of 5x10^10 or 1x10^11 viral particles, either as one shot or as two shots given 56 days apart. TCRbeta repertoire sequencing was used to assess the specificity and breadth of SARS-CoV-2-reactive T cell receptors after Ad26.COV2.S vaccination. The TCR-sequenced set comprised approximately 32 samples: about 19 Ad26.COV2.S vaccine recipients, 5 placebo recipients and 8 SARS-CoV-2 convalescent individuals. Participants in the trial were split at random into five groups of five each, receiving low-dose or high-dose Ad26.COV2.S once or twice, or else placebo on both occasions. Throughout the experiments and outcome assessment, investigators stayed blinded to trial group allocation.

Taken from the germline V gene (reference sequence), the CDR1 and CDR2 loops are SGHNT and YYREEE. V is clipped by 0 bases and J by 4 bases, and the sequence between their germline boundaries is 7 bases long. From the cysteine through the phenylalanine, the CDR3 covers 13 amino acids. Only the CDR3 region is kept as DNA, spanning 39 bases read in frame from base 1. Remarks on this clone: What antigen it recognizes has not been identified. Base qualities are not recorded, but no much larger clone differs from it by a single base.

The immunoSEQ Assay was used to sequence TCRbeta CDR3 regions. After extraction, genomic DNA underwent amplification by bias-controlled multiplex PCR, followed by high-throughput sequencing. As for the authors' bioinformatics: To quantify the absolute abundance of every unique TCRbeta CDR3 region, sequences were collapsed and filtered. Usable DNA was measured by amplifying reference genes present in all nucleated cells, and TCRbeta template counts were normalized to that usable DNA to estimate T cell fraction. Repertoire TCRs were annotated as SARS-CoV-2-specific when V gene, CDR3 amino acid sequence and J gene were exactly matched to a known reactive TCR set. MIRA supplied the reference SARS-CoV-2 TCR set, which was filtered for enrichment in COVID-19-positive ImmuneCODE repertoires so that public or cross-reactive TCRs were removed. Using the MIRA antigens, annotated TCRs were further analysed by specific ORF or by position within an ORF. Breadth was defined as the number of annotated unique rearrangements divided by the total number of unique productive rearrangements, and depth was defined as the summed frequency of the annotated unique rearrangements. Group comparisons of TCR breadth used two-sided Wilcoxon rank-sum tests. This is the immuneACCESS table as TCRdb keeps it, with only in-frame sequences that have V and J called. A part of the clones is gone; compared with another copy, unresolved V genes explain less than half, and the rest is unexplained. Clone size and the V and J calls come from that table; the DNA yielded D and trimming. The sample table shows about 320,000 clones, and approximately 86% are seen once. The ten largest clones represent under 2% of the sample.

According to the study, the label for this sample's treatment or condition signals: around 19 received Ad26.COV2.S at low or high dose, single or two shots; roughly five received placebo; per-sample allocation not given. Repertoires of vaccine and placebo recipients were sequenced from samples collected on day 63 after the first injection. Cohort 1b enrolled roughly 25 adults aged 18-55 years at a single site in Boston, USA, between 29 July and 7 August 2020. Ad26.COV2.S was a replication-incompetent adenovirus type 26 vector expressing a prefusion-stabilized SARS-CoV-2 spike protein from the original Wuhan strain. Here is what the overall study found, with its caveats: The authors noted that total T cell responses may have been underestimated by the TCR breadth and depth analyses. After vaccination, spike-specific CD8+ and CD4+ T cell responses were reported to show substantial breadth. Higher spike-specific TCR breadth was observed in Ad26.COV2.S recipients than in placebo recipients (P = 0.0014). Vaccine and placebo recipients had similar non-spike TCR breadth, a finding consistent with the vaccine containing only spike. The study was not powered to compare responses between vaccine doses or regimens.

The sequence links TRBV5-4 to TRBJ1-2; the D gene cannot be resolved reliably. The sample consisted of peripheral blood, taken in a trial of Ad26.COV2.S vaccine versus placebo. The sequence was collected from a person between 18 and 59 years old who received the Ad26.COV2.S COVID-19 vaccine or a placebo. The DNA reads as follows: TGTGCCAGCAGCTTGGTAGCGAGCTATGGCTACACCTTC. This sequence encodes CASSLVASYGYTF.